The 14 T cell receptor beta chains below come from one sample, sequenced in a study of response to subunit inactivated influenza vaccine. Using its own MiXCR run on the RT-PCR reads, TCRdb lists one record per CDR3 protein. This repertoire shows fewer than 400,000 distinct CDR3 sequences, less than 25% found once; its top ten account for 10%. The material was PBMCs from blood, obtained less than 22 months after vaccination. All receptors come from a man aged 50 to 69 who received an inactivated influenza vaccine.

This sequence joins TRBV2 and TRBJ1-5, with D possibly matching TRBD1 (6 bases). With 5 bases removed from V and 0 bases from J, the gap between germline ends came to 14 bases. The CDR3 is 16 amino acids. Germline V gene data show CDR1 as SNHLY and CDR2 as FYNNEI. This chain's CDR3 is CASSSIQGYSNQPQHF. In DNA, the CDR3 is TGTGCCAGCAGTTCCATACAGGGTTATAGCAATCAGCCCCAGCATTTT.

The chain couples TRBV12-3 or TRBV12-4 to TRBJ2-2; D is perhaps TRBD1 or TRBD2 (5 bases each). Trimming removed 6 bases from V and 5 bases from J, with 10 bases in between. This CDR3 has 13 amino acids. The chain's CDR3 is CASSLGVTGELFF. The DNA for the CDR3 is TGTGCCAGCAGCTTGGGGGTGACCGGGGAGCTGTTTTTT.

This clonotype came up many times. This chain connects TRBV3-1 to TRBJ1-1; TRBD1 aligns across 8 bases. This CDR3 spans 14 amino acids. J lost 1 base, V lost 3 bases, and 1 base had no gene match. Germline values: CDR1 LGHDT, CDR2 YNNKEL (reference sequence). The CDR3 region is CASSHGTGNTEAFF. CDR3 DNA: TGTGCCAGCAGCCACGGGACAGGGAACACTGAAGCTTTCTTT.

The V gene is TRBV25-1, the J gene TRBJ1-2; 7 bases agree with TRBD1. CDR1 and CDR2 from the germline V gene are MGHDK and SYGVNS. J lost 9 bases, V lost 2 bases, and 6 bases had no gene match. The CDR3 consists of 13 residues. CDR3 in DNA: TGTGCCAGCAGTGAACGGACAGGTCGAAGCTACACCTTC. Residues: CASSERTGRSYTF.

The chain joins TRBV5-1 to TRBJ2-7; tentatively, D is TRBD1 (6 bases). The CDR3 loop spans 15 amino acids. The ends were cut back, 3 bases at V and 3 bases at J, with 16 bases in the middle. The germline V gene has CDR1 SGHRS and CDR2 YFSETQ. The chain's CDR3 is CASSSREGQIYEQYF. The CDR3 DNA is TGCGCCAGCAGCTCGCGCGAAGGACAGATCTACGAGCAGTACTTC.

This clonotype was seen more than once but under ten times. The rearrangement uses TRBV6-1 and TRBJ2-2, with 10 positions matching TRBD1. Germline loops: CDR1 MNHNS, CDR2 SASEGT. This CDR3 comprises 16 residues. V lost 3 bases and J lost 3; bases outside the gene matches: 4. The CDR3 nucleotides read TGTGCCAGCAGTGACACCGGGACAGGGGACACCGGGGAGCTGTTTTTT. Translation: CASSDTGTGDTGELFF.

The sample holds a few counts of this clonotype. V and J are TRBV11-3 and TRBJ2-7; TRBD1 matches at 7 bases. V shed 4 bases and J 2 bases; nucleotides not matched to a gene: 5. This CDR3 is built from 14 residues. Germline V gene lookup returns CDR1 SGHNT and CDR2 YENEEA. The CDR3 reads CASSYAGGTYEQYF. CDR3 DNA sequence: TGTGCCAGCAGCTACGCAGGGGGTACCTACGAGCAGTACTTC.

This clonotype has only a few counts. The chain employs TRBV12-3 or TRBV12-4 and TRBJ2-3; D gene ambiguous. The CDR3 totals 13 residues. V was pared by 2 bases and J by 2 bases, with 5 bases between. The DNA of the CDR3 is TGTGCCAGCAGTTTACTGCCCACAGATACGCAGTATTTT. Translation: CASSLLPTDTQYF.

The chain carries TRBV28 and TRBJ2-6; a possible D gene is TRBD2 (6 bases). The ends were cut back, 6 bases at V and 4 bases at J, with 16 bases in the middle. Germline V lookup: CDR1 MDHEN, CDR2 SYDVKM. CDR3 length: 16 residues. The CDR3 DNA reads TGTGCCAGCAGATATTATGCGGGGAGCGGGGCCAACGTCCTGACTTTC. This sequence encodes CASRYYAGSGANVLTF.

This chain connects TRBV12-3 or TRBV12-4 to TRBJ1-2, with D unresolved. Trimming cost V 0 bases and J 4 bases, with 12 bases left between them. The CDR3 extends over 15 amino acids. The CDR3 nucleotides are TGTGCCAGCAGTTTAGCGCGGGTTATGGGCTATGGCTACACCTTC. This translates into CASSLARVMGYGYTF.

The V gene is TRBV7-3, the J gene TRBJ1-6; a possible D gene is TRBD1 (5 bases). V lost 5 bases, J lost 8 bases, and 13 bases lay in between. Germline V gives CDR1 SGHTA, CDR2 FQGTGA. This CDR3 has 14 residues. CDR3 sequence (DNA): TGTGCCAGCAGCCTGCAGGGTAACGATTCACCCCTCCACTTT. Protein product: CASSLQGNDSPLHF.

This clonotype was observed a few times. The rearrangement links TRBV7-9 to TRBJ1-1; D ambiguous. The V gene lost 1 base and the J gene lost 13 bases, with 10 bases spanning the gap. The CDR3 length is 11 residues. CDR1 is SEHNR, CDR2 FQNEAQ, per germline (reference sequence). This CDR3 reads CASSLVTDFFF. The CDR3 DNA follows: TGTGCCAGCAGCTTAGTAACAGATTTTTTCTTT.

About this clonotype: The junction departs from germline at one end; a sequencing error may be responsible. The chain is built from TRBV7-7 and TRBJ2-2, with a weak D call TRBD2 (6 bases). CDR1 and CDR2 (germline): SSHAT, FNYEAQ (reference sequence). The CDR3 contains 15 residues. CDR3 sequence reads: CASSSNMGGTGELFF. The CDR3 DNA follows: TGTGCTAGCAGCTCCAACATGGGGGGCACCGGGGAGCTGTTTTTT.

The J gene is TRBJ2-2, the V gene TRBV28; D possibly corresponds to TRBD1 (6 bases). The germline V and J ends were trimmed by 3 bases and 4 bases, with 9 bases remaining between them. The germline V gene has CDR1 MDHEN and CDR2 SYDVKM. The CDR3 totals 14 residues. The CDR3 is CASSFGGLTGELFF. The CDR3 region has the DNA TGTGCCAGCAGTTTTGGGGGCCTCACCGGGGAGCTGTTTTTT.